The clone carrying this T cell receptor (beta chain) has at least ten counts. TCRdb processed the 5' RACE reads anew with MiXCR; each CDR3 protein has one entry. The repertoire holds around 250,000 distinct CDR3 sequences, with approximately 15% as singletons. The CDR3 consists of 13 residues. Germline V gene data show CDR1 as SGHDT and CDR2 as YYEEEE. The ends were cut back, 3 bases at V and 6 bases at J, with 10 bases in the middle. The data originate from a study of T-cell memory formation after mild COVID-19. The V call is TRBV5-6, the J call TRBJ2-1, with D unclear. Sequencing was done on a sample of PBMCs or a T cell subset sorted from them (not recorded which). The TCR comes from a young man who had mild COVID-19 (a few samples of this study predate the infection). Cell type and time point are not known. The CDR3 DNA follows: TGTGCCAGCAGCTCTCTGACTCCCAATGAGCAGTTCTTC. Protein sequence: CASSSLTPNEQFF.